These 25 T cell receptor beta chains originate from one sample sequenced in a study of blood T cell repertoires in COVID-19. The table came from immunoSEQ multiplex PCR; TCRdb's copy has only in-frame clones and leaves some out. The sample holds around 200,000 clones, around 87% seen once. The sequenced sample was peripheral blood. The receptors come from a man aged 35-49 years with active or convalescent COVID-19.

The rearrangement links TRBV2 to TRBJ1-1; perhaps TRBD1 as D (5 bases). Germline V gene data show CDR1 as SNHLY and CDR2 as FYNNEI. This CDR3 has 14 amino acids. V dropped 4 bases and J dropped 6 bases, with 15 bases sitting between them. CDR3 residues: CASSVVRGRAEAFF. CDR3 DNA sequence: TGTGCCAGCAGTGTGGTGCGGGGGAGGGCTGAAGCTTTCTTT.

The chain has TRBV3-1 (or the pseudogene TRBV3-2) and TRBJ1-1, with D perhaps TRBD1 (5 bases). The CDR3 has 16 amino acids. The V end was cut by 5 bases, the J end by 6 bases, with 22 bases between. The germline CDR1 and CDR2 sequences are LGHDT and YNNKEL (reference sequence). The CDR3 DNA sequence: TGTGCCAGCAGCAGACTCCCCCAGGGCGGATACGCTGAAGCTTTCTTT. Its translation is CASSRLPQGGYAEAFF.

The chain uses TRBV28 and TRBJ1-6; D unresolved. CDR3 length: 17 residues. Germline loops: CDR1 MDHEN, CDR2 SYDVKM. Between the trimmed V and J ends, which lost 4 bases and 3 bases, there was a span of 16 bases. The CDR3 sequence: CASSSGWQSVYNSPLHF. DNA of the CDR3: TGTGCCAGCAGTTCCGGGTGGCAGAGCGTCTATAATTCACCCCTCCACTTT.

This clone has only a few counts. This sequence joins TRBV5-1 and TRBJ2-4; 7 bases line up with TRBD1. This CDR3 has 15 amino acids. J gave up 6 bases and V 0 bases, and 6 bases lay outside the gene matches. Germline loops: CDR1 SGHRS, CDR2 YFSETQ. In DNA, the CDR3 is TGCGCCAGCAGCTTGGATGGGGACAGTGGAAACATTCAGTACTTC. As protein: CASSLDGDSGNIQYF.

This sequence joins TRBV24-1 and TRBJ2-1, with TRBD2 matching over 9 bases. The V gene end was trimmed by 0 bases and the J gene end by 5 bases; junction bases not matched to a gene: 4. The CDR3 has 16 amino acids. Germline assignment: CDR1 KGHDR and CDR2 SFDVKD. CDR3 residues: CATSDLRGGADNEQFF. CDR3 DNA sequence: TGTGCCACCAGTGATTTGCGCGGGGGGGCTGACAATGAGCAGTTCTTC.

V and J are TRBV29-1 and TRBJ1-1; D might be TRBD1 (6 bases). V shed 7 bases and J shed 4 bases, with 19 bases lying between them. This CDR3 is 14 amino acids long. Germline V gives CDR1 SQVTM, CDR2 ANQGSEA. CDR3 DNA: TGCAGCGCCGAAGATCCGACAGGACCCACTGAAGCTTTCTTT. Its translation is CSAEDPTGPTEAFF. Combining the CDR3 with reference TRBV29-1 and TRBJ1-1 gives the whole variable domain SAVISQKPSRDICQRGTSLTIQCQVDSQVTMMFWYRQQPGQSLTLIATANQGSEATYESGFVIDKFPISRPNLTFSTLTVSNMSPEDSSIYLCSAEDPTGPTEAFFGQGTRLTVV.

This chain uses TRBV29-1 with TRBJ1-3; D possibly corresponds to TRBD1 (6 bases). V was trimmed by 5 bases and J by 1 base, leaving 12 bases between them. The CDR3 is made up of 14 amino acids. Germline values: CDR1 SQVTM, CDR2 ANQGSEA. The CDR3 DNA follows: TGCAGCGTTCTTACAGGGTTGTCTGGAAACACCATATATTTT. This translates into CSVLTGLSGNTIYF.

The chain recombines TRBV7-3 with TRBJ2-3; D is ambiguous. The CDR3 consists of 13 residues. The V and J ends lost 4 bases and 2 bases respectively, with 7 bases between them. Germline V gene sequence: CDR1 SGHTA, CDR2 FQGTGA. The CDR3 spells CASSSSNTDTQYF. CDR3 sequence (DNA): TGTGCCAGCAGCTCCAGTAACACAGATACGCAGTATTTT.

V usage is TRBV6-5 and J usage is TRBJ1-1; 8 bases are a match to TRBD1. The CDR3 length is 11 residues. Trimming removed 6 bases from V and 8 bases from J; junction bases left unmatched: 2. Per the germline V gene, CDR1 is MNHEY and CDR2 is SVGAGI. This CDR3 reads CASRGQGEAFF. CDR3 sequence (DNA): TGTGCCAGCAGAGGACAGGGAGAAGCTTTCTTT.

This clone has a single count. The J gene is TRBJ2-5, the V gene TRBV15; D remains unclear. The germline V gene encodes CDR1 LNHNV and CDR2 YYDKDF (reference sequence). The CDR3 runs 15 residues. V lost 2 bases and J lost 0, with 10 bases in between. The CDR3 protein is CATSRLLDNQETQYF. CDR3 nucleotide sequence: TGTGCCACCAGCAGACTTTTAGACAACCAAGAGACCCAGTACTTC. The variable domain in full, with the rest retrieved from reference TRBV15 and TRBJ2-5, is DAMVIQNPRYQVTQFGKPVTLSCSQTLNHNVMYWYQQKSSQAPKLLFHYYDKDFNNEADTPDNFQSRRPNTSFCFLDIRSPGLGDTAMYLCATSRLLDNQETQYFGPGTRLLVL.

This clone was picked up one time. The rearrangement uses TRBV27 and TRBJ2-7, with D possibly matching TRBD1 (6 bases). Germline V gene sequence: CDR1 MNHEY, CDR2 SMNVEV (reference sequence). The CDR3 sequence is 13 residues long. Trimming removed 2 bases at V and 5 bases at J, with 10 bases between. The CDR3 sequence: CASSLNRANEQYF. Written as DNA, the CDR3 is TGTGCCAGCAGTTTAAACAGGGCGAACGAGCAGTACTTC.

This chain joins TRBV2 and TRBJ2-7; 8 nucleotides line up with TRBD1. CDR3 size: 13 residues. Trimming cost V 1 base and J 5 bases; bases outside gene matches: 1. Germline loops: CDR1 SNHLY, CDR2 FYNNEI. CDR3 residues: CASSEGDRNEQYF. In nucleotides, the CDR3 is TGTGCCAGCAGTGAAGGGGACAGGAACGAGCAGTACTTC.

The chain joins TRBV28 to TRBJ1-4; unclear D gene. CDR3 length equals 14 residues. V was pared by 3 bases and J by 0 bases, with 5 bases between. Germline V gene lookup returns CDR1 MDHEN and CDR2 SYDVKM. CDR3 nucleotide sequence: TGTGCCAGCAGTTTGAGGTCAACTAATGAAAAACTGTTTTTT. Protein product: CASSLRSTNEKLFF.

The CDR3: CASSSKGQREYNEQFF. For the CDR3, the DNA is TGTGCCAGCAGCTCCAAAGGCCAGCGGGAGTACAATGAGCAGTTCTTC. The chain is built from TRBV7-3 and TRBJ2-1; the match to TRBD2 covers 8 bases. CDR3 length: 16 residues. V lost 4 bases, J lost 4 bases, and 9 bases stayed unmatched. CDR1 and CDR2 from the germline V gene are SGHTA and FQGTGA. The whole variable domain, filled in from reference TRBV7-3 and TRBJ2-1, reads GAGVSQTPSNKVTEKGKYVELRCDPISGHTALYWYRQSLGQGPEFLIYFQGTGAADDSGLPNDRFFAVRPEGSVSTLKIQRTERGDSAVYLCASSSKGQREYNEQFFGPGTRLTVL.

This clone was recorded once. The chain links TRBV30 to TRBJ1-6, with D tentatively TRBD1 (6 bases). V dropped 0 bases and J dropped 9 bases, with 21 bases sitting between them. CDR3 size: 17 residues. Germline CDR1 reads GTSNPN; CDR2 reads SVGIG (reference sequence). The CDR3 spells CAWSVPPFDRPTSPLHF. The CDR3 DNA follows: TGTGCCTGGAGTGTCCCCCCGTTTGACAGGCCAACTTCACCCCTCCACTTT.

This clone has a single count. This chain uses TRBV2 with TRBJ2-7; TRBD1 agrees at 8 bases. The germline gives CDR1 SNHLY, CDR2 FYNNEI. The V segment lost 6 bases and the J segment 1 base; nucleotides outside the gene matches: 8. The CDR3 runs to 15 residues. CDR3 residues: CASRFTGGSSYEQYF. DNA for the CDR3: TGTGCCAGCAGGTTTACAGGGGGAAGTTCCTACGAGCAGTACTTC.

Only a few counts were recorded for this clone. For the CDR3, the DNA is TGTGCCAGCAGTGAATTAACTGAAGCTTTCTTT. This codes for CASSELTEAFF. The rearrangement links TRBV25-1 to TRBJ1-1, with unresolved D. V dropped 1 base and J dropped 5 bases, with 2 bases sitting between them. From germline, CDR1 is MGHDK and CDR2 SYGVNS. The CDR3 runs to 11 residues.

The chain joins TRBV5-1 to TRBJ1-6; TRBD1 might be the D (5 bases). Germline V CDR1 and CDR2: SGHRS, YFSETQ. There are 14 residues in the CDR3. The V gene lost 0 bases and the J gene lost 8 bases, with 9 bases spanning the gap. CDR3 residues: CASSLGARDSPLHF. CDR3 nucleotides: TGCGCCAGCAGCTTGGGAGCCAGGGATTCACCCCTCCACTTT.

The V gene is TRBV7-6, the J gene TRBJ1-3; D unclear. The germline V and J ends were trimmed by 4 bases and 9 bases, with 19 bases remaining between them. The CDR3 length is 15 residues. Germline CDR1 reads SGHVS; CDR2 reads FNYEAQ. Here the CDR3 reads CASSYLGSARSTIYF. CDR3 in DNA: TGTGCCAGCAGCTACCTTGGGTCTGCAAGGAGCACCATATATTTT.

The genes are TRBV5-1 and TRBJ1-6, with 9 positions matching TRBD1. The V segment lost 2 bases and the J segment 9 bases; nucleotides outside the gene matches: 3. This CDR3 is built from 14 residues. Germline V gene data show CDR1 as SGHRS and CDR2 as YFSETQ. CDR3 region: CASSFGQGSSPLHF. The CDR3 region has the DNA TGCGCCAGCAGCTTTGGACAGGGGTCTTCACCCCTCCACTTT.

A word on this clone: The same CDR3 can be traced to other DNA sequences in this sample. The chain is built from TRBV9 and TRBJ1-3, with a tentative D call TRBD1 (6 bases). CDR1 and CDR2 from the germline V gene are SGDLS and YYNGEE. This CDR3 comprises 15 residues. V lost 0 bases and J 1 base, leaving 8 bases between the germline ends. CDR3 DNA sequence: TGTGCCAGCAGCGTAGAGGGGGGGTCTGGAAACACCATATATTTT. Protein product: CASSVEGGSGNTIYF.

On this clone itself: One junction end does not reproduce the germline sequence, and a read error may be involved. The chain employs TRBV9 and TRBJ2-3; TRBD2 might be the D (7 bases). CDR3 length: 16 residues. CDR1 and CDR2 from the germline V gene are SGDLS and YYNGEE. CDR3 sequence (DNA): TGTGCCCGCAGCGTAGTGGGGGGGGGCCAAGGAGATACGCAGTATTTT. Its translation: CARSVVGGGQGDTQYF.

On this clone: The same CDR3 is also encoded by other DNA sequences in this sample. The CDR3 protein is CASSSRGRETQYF. As DNA, the CDR3 is TGTGCCAGCAGTTCGCGGGGAAGGGAAACCCAGTACTTC. The chain has TRBV12-3 or TRBV12-4 and TRBJ2-5, with a possible D match to TRBD2 (6 bases). This CDR3 has 13 residues. Trimming cost V 4 bases and J 8 bases, with 14 bases left between them.

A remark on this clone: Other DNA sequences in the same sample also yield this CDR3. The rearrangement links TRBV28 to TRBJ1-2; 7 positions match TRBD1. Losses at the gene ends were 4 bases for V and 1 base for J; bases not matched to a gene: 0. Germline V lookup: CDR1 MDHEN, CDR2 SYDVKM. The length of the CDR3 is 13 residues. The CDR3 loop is CASSSGGNYGYTF. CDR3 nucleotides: TGTGCCAGCAGTTCAGGGGGTAACTATGGCTACACCTTC.

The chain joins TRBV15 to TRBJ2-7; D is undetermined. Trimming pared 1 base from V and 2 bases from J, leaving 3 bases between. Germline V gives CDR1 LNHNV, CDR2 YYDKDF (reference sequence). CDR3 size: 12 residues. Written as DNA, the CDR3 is TGTGCCACCAGCAGAGGGCCCTACGAGCAGTACTTC. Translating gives CATSRGPYEQYF. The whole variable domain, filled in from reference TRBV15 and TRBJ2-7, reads DAMVIQNPRYQVTQFGKPVTLSCSQTLNHNVMYWYQQKSSQAPKLLFHYYDKDFNNEADTPDNFQSRRPNTSFCFLDIRSPGLGDTAMYLCATSRGPYEQYFGPGTRLTVT.